This T cell receptor beta chain was obtained from a study of T cell responses to AZD1222 COVID-19 vaccine. Background on the study: Pooled in the analysis were second doses at about 4 or about 12 weeks.

Concerning this clone: Its specificity is not known.

Clones were read by immunoSEQ multiplex PCR, and TCRdb kept only the in-frame ones, dropping some. The top ten clones hold 5% of a sample with roughly 97,000 clones, approximately 93% of them seen once. The germline gives CDR1 KGHSH, CDR2 LQKENI. The CDR3 runs 15 residues. Trimming stripped 3 bases from V and 0 bases from J, with 11 bases between. General study findings and limits: Reportedly, close to half of spike-specific TCRs are directed against unmutated variant regions.

The sample in question was peripheral blood, obtained on day 0 of AZD1222 vaccination. The TCR was taken from an adult in good health. The chain is built from TRBV18 and TRBJ1-1, with TRBD1 as a possible D gene (6 bases). CDR3 loop: CASSPGQGLNTEAFF. Here the CDR3 DNA reads TGTGCCAGCTCACCGGGGCAGGGGCTGAACACTGAAGCTTTCTTT.